This record concerns one T cell receptor beta chain sequence. The antigen is unknown. This entry comes from a study of T cell responses to AZD1222 COVID-19 vaccine. Findings of the study overall: None of the repertoires were sampled until the peak T cell response had passed. Among AZD1222 vaccinees, only five or six were seropositive at baseline.

The germline V gene has CDR1 SGDLS and CDR2 YYNGEE. Trimming at V came to 4 bases and at J to 1 base, leaving 6 bases not matched to a gene. CDR3 size: 16 residues. The repertoire was sequenced with immunoSEQ multiplex PCR; TCRdb's copy has only in-frame clones and lacks some. Of under 200,000 clones listed, more than 75% are singletons. The clonotype was recovered from an adult who received the AZD1222 COVID-19 vaccine. The J gene is TRBJ2-4, the V gene TRBV9, with 9 bases fitting TRBD1. Sequences were derived from peripheral blood, sampled 28 days after the second AZD1222 dose. CDR3 sequence (DNA): TGTGCCAGCAGCACTGGACAGGGGCTGGCCAAAAACATTCAGTACTTC. This translates into CASSTGQGLAKNIQYF.